Sequencing of this T cell receptor beta chain was carried out in a study of CD4 and CD8 cells across lung adenocarcinoma regions. CDR3 length: 15 amino acids. The J segment lost 7 bases and the V segment lost 4 bases, leaving 7 bases of the junction unmatched. From germline, CDR1 is SGHTA and CDR2 FQGTGA. MiXCR, applied by TCRdb to the PCR reads, yields one record per CDR3 protein. Of 2,000 to 2,500 distinct CDR3 sequences in the sample, around 67% were seen once. Localized lung adenocarcinoma, a non-small cell lung cancer, affected the donors. The sequence was collected from a female donor with lung adenocarcinoma. The CD4 and CD8 labels of this study may be unreliable. The sequenced sample consisted of CD4+ T cells from the center of a lung tumor. The chain carries TRBV7-3 and TRBJ2-1; TRBD1 matches at 10 bases. CDR3 in DNA: TGTGCCAGCAGCTCGGGACAGGGGCATGAAAATGAGCAGTTCTTC. Translating gives CASSSGQGHENEQFF.